One and the same sample provided the 7 T cell receptor beta chains below, sequenced in a study of blood T cells in healthy people across ages. Through a sample-barcoded 5' primer and a J-beta primer mix, a second PCR was run for roughly 6 to 11 cycles. TCRdb called the 5' RACE reads again in MiXCR, with one record for every CDR3 protein. The sample contains roughly 640,000 distinct CDR3 sequences, approximately 30% of which appear only once. The sequencing sample was made of blood. The receptors derive from a woman of 80 years or more in good health.

This clonotype was observed a handful of times. The chain combines TRBV5-6 with TRBJ2-1; D possibly corresponds to TRBD2 (5 bases). Per the germline V gene, CDR1 is SGHDT and CDR2 is YYEEEE. The CDR3 extends over 14 amino acids. The V gene lost 1 base and the J gene lost 7 bases, with 12 bases spanning the gap. In nucleotides, the CDR3 is TGTGCCAGCAGCTTGTGGGCCACGGGGAATGAGCAGTTCTTC. Protein: CASSLWATGNEQFF.

This clonotype was seen more than once but under ten times. One base away lies a much larger clone, so this may be a sequencing read error. The J gene is TRBJ1-1, the V gene TRBV6-1; 12 bases are shared with TRBD1. Germline V gives CDR1 MNHNS, CDR2 SASEGT. V shed 5 bases and J 6 bases; nucleotides not matched to a gene: 13. The length of the CDR3 is 17 residues. The DNA of the CDR3 is TGTGCCAGCAGTCGACCCGGGACAGGGGGCATCCGAGCTGAAGCTTTCTTT. This sequence encodes CASSRPGTGGIRAEAFF.

This clonotype was recorded only once. V usage is TRBV5-5 and J usage is TRBJ1-2, with D hard to call. Per germline, CDR1 SGHKS and CDR2 YYEKEE (reference sequence). The CDR3 covers 14 residues. Trimming pared 0 bases from V and 3 bases from J, leaving 9 bases between. CDR3 protein: CASSLGGGHYGYTF. The CDR3 DNA follows: TGTGCCAGCAGCTTGGGCGGAGGGCACTATGGCTACACCTTC.

In this sample, this clonotype turned up many times. The chain employs TRBV12-3 or TRBV12-4 and TRBJ1-2; D remains ambiguous. Trimming cost V 5 bases and J 6 bases, with 16 bases left between them. The CDR3 consists of 14 residues. CDR3 loop: CASSLYSGRNGYTF. The CDR3 nucleotides read TGTGCCAGCAGTCTCTACTCGGGAAGAAATGGCTACACCTTC.

There are many counts of this clonotype. The genes are TRBV20-1 and TRBJ1-5, with D possibly TRBD1 on 6 matching bases. This CDR3 spans 14 amino acids. The V gene's germline CDR1 is DFQATT and CDR2 SNEGSKA (reference sequence). As DNA, the CDR3 is TGCGGCGCCGGGGGCCGAAGGGCGAATCAGCCCCAGCATTTT. Amino acids: CGAGGRRANQPQHF.

This clonotype has just a few counts. This sequence may be a read error, since a much larger clone differs from it by one base. V and J are TRBV25-1 and TRBJ2-7; D may be TRBD2 (5 bases). The end of the DNA is better explained by TRBJ2-5, so the J call may be wrong. CDR1 is MGHDK, CDR2 SYGVNS, per germline. The CDR3 length is 14 residues. The CDR3 loop reads CASRDGGLRETQYF. The CDR3 nucleotides are TGTGCCAGCAGGGATGGAGGTCTGCGAGAGACCCAGTACTTC.

This clonotype was detected many times. This chain joins TRBV4-3 and TRBJ2-1; 7 bases agree with TRBD2. The CDR3 runs 14 residues. Trimming cost V 1 base and J 10 bases; bases outside gene matches: 7. The germline V gene encodes CDR1 LGHNA and CDR2 YSLEER. The CDR3 DNA reads TGCGCCAGCAGCCAAGGCAGACTAGCAAAGGAGCAGTTCTTC. Protein product: CASSQGRLAKEQFF.